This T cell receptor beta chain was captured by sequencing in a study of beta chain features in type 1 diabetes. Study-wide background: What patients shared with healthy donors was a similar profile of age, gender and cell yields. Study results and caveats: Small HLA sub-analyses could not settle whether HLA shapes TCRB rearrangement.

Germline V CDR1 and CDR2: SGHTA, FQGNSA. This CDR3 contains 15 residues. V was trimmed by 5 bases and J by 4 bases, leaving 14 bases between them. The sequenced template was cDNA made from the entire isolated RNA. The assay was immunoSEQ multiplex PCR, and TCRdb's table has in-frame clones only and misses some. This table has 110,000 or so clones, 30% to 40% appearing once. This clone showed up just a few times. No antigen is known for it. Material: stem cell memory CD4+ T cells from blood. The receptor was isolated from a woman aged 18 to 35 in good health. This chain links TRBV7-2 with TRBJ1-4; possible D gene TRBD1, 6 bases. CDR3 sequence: CASSRGQSSNEKLFF. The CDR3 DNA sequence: TGTGCCAGCAGCCGTGGACAGAGTAGTAATGAAAAACTGTTTTTT.